These 27 T cell receptor beta chains originate from one sample sequenced in a study of cytomegalovirus exposure and HLA in healthy donors (dated by TCRdb to about 2017). Library construction relied on the immunoSEQ multiplex PCR assay. For the multiplex PCR, a mixture combining 60 forward primers for TCR Vbeta segments and 13 reverse primers for TCR Jbeta segments was used. The immuneACCESS repertoire file appears here via TCRdb, limited to in-frame rearrangements. These files lack a portion of the clones; in checked studies, under half of the deficit traces to unresolved V genes, and the cause of the others is not known. In all, the sample holds roughly 120,000 clones, and roughly four fifths of those were seen once. Over 10% of the sample is held by the ten biggest clonotypes. The source material was PBMCs. The receptor source for this set is a woman aged 55 to 70 in good health and CMV-seropositive.

This clone was seen once. The rearrangement links TRBV6-1 to TRBJ1-5; TRBD1 agrees at 7 bases. This CDR3 is 15 amino acids long. Losses at the gene ends were 2 bases for V and 3 bases for J; bases not matched to a gene: 4. Germline lookup yields CDR1 MNHNS and CDR2 SASEGT. CDR3 nucleotide sequence: TGTGCCAGCAGTGAACGGGACAGCCCCAATCAGCCCCAGCATTTT. Translation gives CASSERDSPNQPQHF.

The J gene is TRBJ2-2, the V gene TRBV7-6, with D unresolved. Trimming removed 0 bases from V and 6 bases from J, with 8 bases in between. The CDR3 runs to 14 residues. Germline CDR1 and CDR2: SGHVS and FNYEAQ. DNA for the CDR3: TGTGCCAGCAGCTTAGCGTTCCAGTCCGGGGAGCTGTTTTTT. Translation: CASSLAFQSGELFF.

J is TRBJ2-3 and V is TRBV6-4, with 9 bases aligning to TRBD2. From germline, CDR1 is MRHNA and CDR2 SNTAGT. This CDR3 has 15 residues. The ends lost 2 bases at V and 4 bases at J; junction bases unmatched: 4. CDR3: CASSDEAGGPDTQYF. The CDR3 DNA sequence: TGTGCCAGCAGTGACGAGGCGGGGGGGCCAGATACGCAGTATTTT.

For the CDR3, the DNA is TGCAGCGTTACTACAGGGGTTCGGGCCAAAAACATTCAGTACTTC. This translates into CSVTTGVRAKNIQYF. The V and J genes are TRBV29-1 and TRBJ2-4; 7 bases are shared with TRBD1. The V gene end was trimmed by 5 bases and the J gene end by 1 base; junction bases not matched to a gene: 8. The CDR3 has 15 amino acids. Germline values: CDR1 SQVTM, CDR2 ANQGSEA.

The CDR3 DNA reads as TGCGCCAGCAGCCAAGACTACTACACCCCATCCTACGAGCAGTACTTC. Amino acid sequence: CASSQDYYTPSYEQYF. The chain links TRBV4-3 to TRBJ2-7; D is undetermined. CDR1 LGHNA and CDR2 YSLEER come from the germline V gene. This CDR3 is 16 amino acids long. Trimming stripped 0 bases from V and 1 base from J, with 13 bases between.

There are a few counts of this clone. V usage is TRBV9 and J usage is TRBJ1-2; possible D gene TRBD1, 6 bases. Germline CDR1 is SGDLS and CDR2 is YYNGEE. There are 18 residues in the CDR3. The V and J ends lost 0 bases and 4 bases respectively, with 22 bases between them. The CDR3 DNA follows: TGTGCCAGCAGCGTAGCTACGGGTGAGGACAGATTCCTCTATGGCTACACCTTC. Amino acid sequence: CASSVATGEDRFLYGYTF. Complete variable domain (other parts from reference TRBV9 and TRBJ1-2): DSGVTQTPKHLITATGQRVTLRCSPRSGDLSVYWYQQSLDQGLQFLIQYYNGEERAKGNILERFSAQQFPDLHSELNLSSLELGDSALYFCASSVATGEDRFLYGYTFGSGTRLTVV.

This sequence joins TRBV7-9 and TRBJ2-5; 11 bases align to TRBD2. The V segment lost 2 bases and the J segment 3 bases; nucleotides outside the gene matches: 5. The CDR3 totals 16 residues. Germline V gene sequence: CDR1 SEHNR, CDR2 FQNEAQ (reference sequence). The CDR3: CASSLLGTSGKETQYF. The CDR3 nucleotides read TGTGCCAGCAGCTTACTTGGGACTAGCGGAAAAGAGACCCAGTACTTC.

The genes are TRBV18 and TRBJ2-1; D may be TRBD2 (6 bases). The CDR3 runs 16 residues. Trimming pared 4 bases from V and 5 bases from J, leaving 18 bases between. The germline V gene encodes CDR1 KGHSH and CDR2 LQKENI. The CDR3 loop is CASSQIPVADNNEQFF. The CDR3 DNA is TGTGCCAGCTCACAAATCCCCGTAGCGGATAACAATGAGCAGTTCTTC.

The rearrangement joins TRBV2 to TRBJ2-2, with 8 bases lining up with TRBD2. V dropped 7 bases and J dropped 3; count of bases not matched to a gene: 7. Germline CDR1 and CDR2: SNHLY and FYNNEI. This CDR3 contains 15 residues. The CDR3, as DNA: TGTGCCAGCATAAACGGGGGGGCGGACACCGGGGAGCTGTTTTTT. Translating gives CASINGGADTGELFF.

The chain recombines TRBV7-2 with TRBJ1-1; possibly TRBD1 for D (5 bases). The length of the CDR3 is 14 residues. Germline CDR1 is SGHTA and CDR2 is FQGNSA. The V gene lost 7 bases and the J gene lost 0 bases, with 12 bases spanning the gap. CDR3 nucleotide sequence: TGTGCCAGCAAAAGGGTCAGGGTGAACACTGAAGCTTTCTTT. It specifies CASKRVRVNTEAFF.

This clone occurred a few times. V is TRBV5-4 and J is TRBJ2-7, with D tentatively TRBD1 (5 bases). Trimming took off 1 base at V and 3 bases at J, with 14 bases between the two ends. There are 15 residues in the CDR3. CDR1 is SGHNT, CDR2 YYREEE, per germline (reference sequence). As DNA, the CDR3 is TGTGCCAGCAGCTTGTCCGACAGTTATCTCTACGAGCAGTACTTC. This codes for CASSLSDSYLYEQYF.

J is TRBJ2-1 and V is TRBV5-1; 7 nucleotides line up with TRBD2. CDR1 is SGHRS and CDR2 is YFSETQ in the germline V gene. J was trimmed by 2 bases and V by 1 base; bases with no gene match: 3. The CDR3 totals 15 residues. The CDR3 DNA sequence: TGCGCCAGCAGCTTGACTAGCGAAGCCTACAATGAGCAGTTCTTC. Its translation: CASSLTSEAYNEQFF.

As regards this clone: The junction and the germline gene differ at one end; a read error may be behind it. V is TRBV6-5 and J is TRBJ1-2; the D gene is possibly TRBD1 (6 bases). CDR1 MNHEY and CDR2 SVGAGI come from the germline V gene. CDR3 size: 14 residues. The CDR3 region has the DNA TGTGCCAGCAGTTACCTGGGGGCTAACCATGGCTACACCTTC. Protein: CASSYLGANHGYTF.

This clone was counted only a few times. This chain links TRBV9 with TRBJ2-3; 10 positions match TRBD2. Losses at the gene ends were 4 bases for V and 4 bases for J; bases not matched to a gene: 3. Germline CDR1 is SGDLS and CDR2 is YYNGEE. The CDR3 length is 14 residues. For the CDR3, the DNA is TGTGCCAGCAGCCAAAGCGGGAGGGCAGATACGCAGTATTTT. Translation: CASSQSGRADTQYF.

The chain carries TRBV5-6 and TRBJ2-5, with 12 bases fitting TRBD2. V gave up 10 bases and J gave up 7 bases; unmatched junction bases: 23. The CDR3 covers 18 residues. CDR1 is SGHDT, CDR2 YYEEEE, per germline. This chain's CDR3 is CAESAKISPSGGVGTQYF. CDR3 in DNA: TGTGCCGAATCAGCCAAAATTAGCCCTAGCGGGGGGGTTGGGACCCAGTACTTC.

This clone showed up just a few times. The CDR3 is CASSPGTSGGFQETQYF. The CDR3 DNA sequence: TGTGCCAGTAGTCCTGGGACTAGCGGGGGTTTCCAAGAGACCCAGTACTTC. The chain is built from TRBV19 and TRBJ2-5; 14 bases agree with TRBD2. Germline loops: CDR1 LNHDA, CDR2 SQIVND (reference sequence). The CDR3 length is 17 residues. With 5 bases clipped from V and 1 base from J, the junction kept 6 bases outside the gene matches.

The chain combines TRBV28 with TRBJ1-4, with 7 positions matching TRBD1. This CDR3 has 16 residues. J lost 8 bases, V lost 6 bases, and 15 bases had no gene match. From germline, CDR1 is MDHEN and CDR2 SYDVKM. The DNA for the CDR3 is TGTGCCAGCAGCCCCCATTCAGGGGGTCGTATGGAAAAACTGTTTTTT. Protein: CASSPHSGGRMEKLFF.

This chain connects TRBV29-1 to TRBJ2-1, with a weak D call TRBD2 (6 bases). This CDR3 is built from 14 residues. V was cut by 7 bases and J by 0 bases, with 13 bases left in between. CDR1 is SQVTM and CDR2 is ANQGSEA in the germline V gene. The CDR3 DNA is TGCAGCGCTTTAGCCGGGGGCTCCTACAATGAGCAGTTCTTC. Protein sequence: CSALAGGSYNEQFF.

V usage is TRBV7-2 and J usage is TRBJ1-3; D possibly corresponds to TRBD1 (5 bases). V lost 5 bases to trimming and J lost 3 bases, with 8 bases between them. Germline lookup yields CDR1 SGHTA and CDR2 FQGNSA. There are 13 residues in the CDR3. CDR3 coding DNA: TGTGCCAGCAGCACCAGGGATGGAAACACCATATATTTT. Encoded protein: CASSTRDGNTIYF.

The chain links TRBV11-3 to TRBJ1-2; 11 bases align to TRBD1. The CDR3 spans 17 residues. Per the germline V gene, CDR1 is SGHNT and CDR2 is YENEEA. Trimming cost V 2 bases and J 4 bases; bases outside gene matches: 9. The CDR3 DNA reads TGTGCCAGCAGCTTATCCTTTGGACAGGGGGCACGCTATGGCTACACCTTC. It codes for CASSLSFGQGARYGYTF.

The V and J genes are TRBV27 and TRBJ2-5; weak D call: TRBD1 (6 bases). Germline assignment: CDR1 MNHEY and CDR2 SMNVEV (reference sequence). Trimming stripped 4 bases from V and 0 bases from J, with 21 bases between. The CDR3 is made up of 18 amino acids. CDR3 nucleotides: TGTGCCAGCAGTTCCAAGCGACCGGGACAACTTTACCAAGAGACCCAGTACTTC. Translating gives CASSSKRPGQLYQETQYF.

V usage is TRBV13 and J usage is TRBJ2-1; TRBD1 might be the D (5 bases). This CDR3 region has 15 residues. The V gene lost 5 bases and the J gene lost 6 bases, with 17 bases spanning the gap. Germline V gene sequence: CDR1 PRHDT, CDR2 FYEKMQ (reference sequence). The CDR3 DNA reads as TGTGCCAGCAGCGGTGGGGCAGGGATAATCAATGAGCAGTTCTTC. Amino acid sequence: CASSGGAGIINEQFF.

The CDR3 bases are TGCAGCGTTGAAGATCCCCAGGGTAGGGGAAACACCATATATTTT. Protein sequence: CSVEDPQGRGNTIYF. This chain links TRBV29-1 with TRBJ1-3, with D possibly being TRBD1 (5 bases). This CDR3 is 15 amino acids long. V shed 0 bases and J shed 4 bases, with 13 bases lying between them. CDR1 SQVTM and CDR2 ANQGSEA come from the germline V gene.

The CDR3 protein is CASELAGGLGDTQYF. DNA of the CDR3: TGCGCCAGCGAGCTAGCGGGGGGGCTGGGTGATACGCAGTATTTT. The chain uses TRBV5-1 and TRBJ2-3; 12 bases fit TRBD2. V trimming: 7 bases; J trimming: 6 bases; junction bases outside the gene matches: 9. The germline V gene has CDR1 SGHRS and CDR2 YFSETQ. CDR3 size: 15 residues.

This clone was seen a handful of times. The J gene is TRBJ2-5, the V gene TRBV5-1; the match to TRBD2 covers 7 bases. The junction had 8 bases not matched to a gene; V was cut back by 6 bases and J by 3 bases. CDR3 length equals 14 residues. Germline-derived CDR1 and CDR2 are SGHRS and YFSETQ. CDR3 sequence reads: CASTPGGLEETQYF. DNA of the CDR3: TGCGCCAGCACCCCGGGGGGTCTGGAAGAGACCCAGTACTTC.

Turning to this clone: The junction shows a germline mismatch at one end, possibly a read error. The sample contains more than one DNA sequence encoding this CDR3. The chain employs TRBV4-3 and TRBJ1-1; TRBD1 is a possible D gene (5 bases). The CDR3 spans 14 residues. Germline CDR1 LGHNA, CDR2 YSLEER. CDR3 loop: CASSQDRGQPEAFF. In nucleotides, the CDR3 is TGCGCCAGCAGCCAAGATAGGGGCCAGCCTGAGGCTTTCTTT.

This chain uses TRBV21-1 with TRBJ2-7; TRBD2, the table's D call, lacks a check against the DNA. TRBV21-1 is noted as a pseudogene. The CDR3 extends over 15 amino acids. The CDR3 reads CASSKAGMRGYEQYF. CDR3 nucleotide sequence: TGTGCCAGCAGCAAAGCCGGCATGCGCGGCTACGAGCAGTACTTC.